The 26 T cell receptor beta chains below come from one sample, sequenced in a study of T cells in localized non-small cell lung cancer (TCRdb year 2020). Libraries came from the immunoSEQ multiplex PCR assay. Entries here come from immuneACCESS through TCRdb and include only in-frame sequences with V and J called. Some clones fail to appear in such tables; in the studies checked, an unresolved V gene covers under half of the shortfall, and the cause of the remainder is unknown. This sample has roughly 26,000 clones in its table, and 70% to 90% of those were observed once. The top ten clones comprise more than 13% of the sample. Sequencing was performed on peripheral blood, taken before any cancer treatment. The receptors were gathered from a female donor over 55 with stage II squamous cell lung carcinoma.

The chain joins TRBV7-9 to TRBJ1-6, with a tentative D call TRBD1 (6 bases). Germline V gene data show CDR1 as SEHNR and CDR2 as FQNEAQ (reference sequence). V lost 3 bases and J 8 bases, leaving 14 bases between the germline ends. This CDR3 is built from 15 residues. CDR3 region: CASSLRAGADSPLHF. CDR3 nucleotide sequence: TGTGCCAGCAGCTTGCGAGCAGGGGCGGATTCACCCCTCCACTTT.

This chain links TRBV7-3 with TRBJ2-7; a possible D gene is TRBD1 (5 bases). This CDR3 is built from 13 residues. The germline gives CDR1 SGHTA, CDR2 FQGTGA. Trimming removed 6 bases at V and 7 bases at J, with 16 bases between. The CDR3, as DNA: TGTGCCAGCAGTCCCGCGACGGCAGGGGAGCAGTACTTC. It yields the protein CASSPATAGEQYF.

As for this clone: This sample includes further DNA sequences coding for the same CDR3. The V gene is TRBV9, the J gene TRBJ2-1; D might be TRBD2 (7 bases). The CDR3 contains 15 residues. V was shortened by 0 bases and J by 4 bases, with 11 bases between the two germline ends. Germline V lookup: CDR1 SGDLS, CDR2 YYNGEE. CDR3 in DNA: TGTGCCAGCAGCGTAGAGGGGGGGTCTTACAATGAGCAGTTCTTC. This gives the protein CASSVEGGSYNEQFF.

V and J are TRBV28 and TRBJ1-4; TRBD1 matches 9 bases. This CDR3 spans 14 amino acids. From germline, CDR1 is MDHEN and CDR2 SYDVKM. With V trimmed by 6 bases and J by 13 bases, 12 bases remained unmatched. The DNA for the CDR3 is TGTGCCAGCAGCCCACGGGACAGGGAAAGAAGACTGTTTTTT. This translates into CASSPRDRERRLFF.

The chain links TRBV6-6 to TRBJ1-2; D is ambiguous. The ends were cut back, 5 bases at V and 2 bases at J, with 18 bases in the middle. Germline CDR1 and CDR2: MNHNY and SVGAGI (reference sequence). The length of the CDR3 is 16 residues. CDR3 residues: CASSPLTDLGNYGYTF. In DNA, the CDR3 is TGTGCCAGCAGTCCCCTCACGGACCTTGGAAACTATGGCTACACCTTC.

This chain uses TRBV28 with TRBJ2-1; 10 nucleotides align to TRBD2. CDR1 and CDR2 from the germline V gene are MDHEN and SYDVKM. The CDR3 runs to 15 residues. V shed 6 bases and J 10 bases; nucleotides not matched to a gene: 12. The CDR3 protein is CASSIPGLASAEQFF. The DNA for the CDR3 is TGTGCCAGCAGCATACCGGGACTAGCGTCGGCCGAGCAGTTCTTC.

The chain carries TRBV28 and TRBJ2-2; TRBD1 matches at 8 bases. The J segment lost 4 bases and the V segment lost 4 bases, leaving 5 bases of the junction unmatched. The length of the CDR3 is 15 residues. Germline loops: CDR1 MDHEN, CDR2 SYDVKM. The CDR3 coding sequence is TGTGCCAGCAGTTCTTTCACAGGGGGCACCGGGGAGCTGTTTTTT. Protein sequence: CASSSFTGGTGELFF.

The chain joins TRBV18 to TRBJ2-3; TRBD1 matches 7 bases. With V trimmed by 3 bases and J by 4 bases, 4 bases remained unmatched. The CDR3 spans 14 residues. Germline V gene lookup returns CDR1 KGHSH and CDR2 LQKENI. This CDR3 is CASSPTGPSDTQYF. The CDR3 nucleotides are TGTGCCAGCTCACCGACAGGGCCCTCAGATACGCAGTATTTT.

The chain links TRBV30 to TRBJ1-1, with D possibly being TRBD1 (5 bases). With 0 bases removed from V and 4 bases from J, the gap between germline ends came to 12 bases. The germline CDR1 and CDR2 sequences are GTSNPN and SVGIG (reference sequence). The CDR3 is 14 residues long. CDR3 DNA: TGTGCCTGGAGTGTAAGGGGCAGGGCCACTGAAGCTTTCTTT. Encoded protein: CAWSVRGRATEAFF.

The chain is built from TRBV4-3 and TRBJ2-7; D is uncertain. The V end lost 0 bases, the J end lost 9 bases, and 15 bases lay between the germline ends. The CDR3 consists of 14 residues. Germline loops: CDR1 LGHNA, CDR2 YSLEER. CDR3 coding DNA: TGCGCCAGCAGCCAAGATGGTTACAGAGTCGCGCAGTACTTC. This encodes CASSQDGYRVAQYF.

The chain links TRBV18 to TRBJ1-3; 7 bases map to TRBD1. Germline values: CDR1 KGHSH, CDR2 LQKENI. V lost 4 bases and J lost 0; bases outside the gene matches: 3. The CDR3 spans 15 residues. This chain's CDR3 is CASSHGTASGNTIYF. In nucleotides, the CDR3 is TGTGCCAGCTCACATGGGACAGCCTCTGGAAACACCATATATTTT.

The chain uses TRBV7-9 and TRBJ2-5; 9 nucleotides line up with TRBD2. The CDR3 spans 13 residues. Unmatched junction bases numbered 6, after V lost 8 bases and J lost 5 bases. CDR1 and CDR2 from the germline V gene are SEHNR and FQNEAQ (reference sequence). The CDR3: CASLPAGGETQYF. CDR3 nucleotide sequence: TGTGCCAGCCTCCCTGCGGGAGGGGAGACCCAGTACTTC.

The gene calls are TRBV6-5 and TRBJ2-1, with unresolved D. Trimming took 6 bases from V and 2 from J, leaving 11 bases between them. The germline CDR1 and CDR2 sequences are MNHEY and SVGAGI. This CDR3 region has 14 residues. The CDR3 spells CASRGTAPYNEQFF. Here the CDR3 DNA reads TGTGCCAGCAGGGGAACAGCACCCTACAATGAGCAGTTCTTC.

The chain employs TRBV27 and TRBJ2-1; D is possibly TRBD1 or TRBD2 (5 bases each). Trimming took 2 bases from V and 0 from J, leaving 11 bases between them. Germline V lookup: CDR1 MNHEY, CDR2 SMNVEV (reference sequence). This CDR3 is built from 16 residues. CDR3 sequence: CASSLGRDPSYNEQFF. The CDR3 DNA sequence: TGTGCCAGCAGTTTAGGCCGGGACCCCTCCTACAATGAGCAGTTCTTC.

This rearrangement joins TRBV5-1 to TRBJ2-1, with 8 bases aligning to TRBD2. The CDR3 contains 15 residues. Germline V CDR1 and CDR2: SGHRS, YFSETQ. V lost 0 bases to trimming and J lost 7 bases; unmatched junction nucleotides: 6. The CDR3 nucleotides read TGCGCCAGCAGCTTGGAAGTACTAGCGGATAATGAGCAGTTCTTC. It translates to CASSLEVLADNEQFF.

The CDR3 loop reads CASGDRATGELFF. CDR3 nucleotides: TGTGCCAGCGGGGACAGGGCCACCGGGGAGCTGTTTTTT. The chain recombines TRBV28 with TRBJ2-2; 9 bases are a match to TRBD1. V was clipped by 8 bases and J by 4 bases; unmatched bases: 2. CDR3 length: 13 residues. Germline V gene data show CDR1 as MDHEN and CDR2 as SYDVKM.

The V gene is TRBV19, the J gene TRBJ1-3; no firm D call. CDR3 size: 15 residues. Germline loops: CDR1 LNHDA, CDR2 SQIVND (reference sequence). Trimming took 5 bases from V and 0 from J, leaving 11 bases between them. The CDR3 region is CASSPDIISGNTIYF. For the CDR3, the DNA is TGTGCCAGTAGTCCCGACATCATCTCTGGAAACACCATATATTTT.

V and J are TRBV10-2 and TRBJ1-1, with a possible D match to TRBD1 (5 bases). CDR3 length: 15 amino acids. CDR1 WSHSY and CDR2 SAAADI come from the germline V gene. V was clipped by 2 bases and J by 6 bases, with 16 bases between them. CDR3 nucleotides: TGCGCCAGCAGTGAGGGGGACGTCAAAACGGCTGAAGCTTTCTTT. Its translation: CASSEGDVKTAEAFF.

V and J are TRBV2 and TRBJ1-1; no clear D. Germline V gives CDR1 SNHLY, CDR2 FYNNEI. V lost 6 bases and J lost 3, with 11 bases in between. The CDR3 is made up of 13 amino acids. For the CDR3, the DNA is TGTGCCAGCAGATGGGCCGATGACACTGAAGCTTTCTTT. Translating gives CASRWADDTEAFF.

The chain combines TRBV7-9 with TRBJ1-2; D ambiguous. Germline values: CDR1 SEHNR, CDR2 FQNEAQ (reference sequence). The germline V and J ends were trimmed by 4 bases and 6 bases, with 9 bases remaining between them. This CDR3 has 12 residues. The chain's CDR3 is CASSSTLNGYTF. The CDR3 coding sequence is TGTGCCAGCAGCTCTACCCTCAATGGCTACACCTTC. Using reference TRBV7-9 and TRBJ1-2 for the parts outside the CDR3, the full variable domain is DTGVSQNPRHKITKRGQNVTFRCDPISEHNRLYWYRQTLGQGPEFLTYFQNEAQLEKSRLLSDRFSAERPKGSFSTLEIQRTEQGDSAMYLCASSSTLNGYTFGSGTRLTVV.

There are a few counts of this clone. CDR3 sequence: CASSVSGGSGNEQFF. The CDR3 DNA reads as TGTGCCAGCAGTGTCTCCGGCGGGAGTGGCAATGAGCAGTTCTTC. The chain links TRBV2 to TRBJ2-1; 7 bases are a match to TRBD2. Germline V gene sequence: CDR1 SNHLY, CDR2 FYNNEI. V lost 4 bases, J lost 6 bases, and 9 bases stayed unmatched. The CDR3 is made up of 15 amino acids.

The chain uses TRBV7-6 and TRBJ2-7, with D maybe TRBD2 (6 bases). The germline CDR1 and CDR2 sequences are SGHVS and FNYEAQ. This CDR3 has 13 residues. V shed 2 bases and J shed 5 bases, with 10 bases lying between them. The DNA of the CDR3 is TGTGCCAGCAGCTTAAGACGGGAGAACGAGCAGTACTTC. This translates into CASSLRRENEQYF. The variable domain in full, with the rest retrieved from reference TRBV7-6 and TRBJ2-7, is GAGVSQSPRYKVTKRGQDVALRCDPISGHVSLYWYRQALGQGPEFLTYFNYEAQQDKSGLPNDRFSAERPEGSISTLTIQRTEQRDSAMYRCASSLRRENEQYFGPGTRLTVT.

Only one count was recorded for this clone. The chain employs TRBV7-8 and TRBJ2-1, with 13 bases lining up with TRBD2. The CDR3 length is 15 residues. The V and J ends lost 4 bases and 8 bases, in that order; junction bases with no gene match: 5. The germline CDR1 and CDR2 sequences are SGHVS and FQNEAQ. CDR3 amino acids: CASSSRLAGGHEQFF. CDR3 DNA sequence: TGTGCCAGCAGCTCCCGACTAGCGGGGGGACATGAGCAGTTCTTC.

This clone was seen a few times. The genes are TRBV7-9 and TRBJ2-1, with 7 bases identical to TRBD2. Germline CDR1 SEHNR, CDR2 FQNEAQ (reference sequence). Unmatched junction bases numbered 8, after V lost 4 bases and J lost 2 bases. The CDR3 length is 16 residues. The CDR3 DNA sequence: TGTGCCAGCAGCTGGGCACAACTAGCGACCTACAATGAGCAGTTCTTC. Residues: CASSWAQLATYNEQFF.

This clone was observed once. The chain carries TRBV5-5 and TRBJ2-2; tentatively, D is TRBD1 (6 bases). The CDR3 has 14 residues. CDR1 is SGHKS and CDR2 is YYEKEE in the germline V gene (reference sequence). Trimming removed 6 bases at V and 5 bases at J, with 14 bases between. DNA for the CDR3: TGTGCCAGCATCAAGGGGGAGCGGACCGGGGAGCTGTTTTTT. It codes for CASIKGERTGELFF.

The rearrangement joins TRBV11-2 to TRBJ2-3; a weak D match, TRBD2 (5 bases). Trimming shortened V by 6 bases and J by 3 bases, and 10 bases separated the two germline ends. Germline CDR1 is SGHAT and CDR2 is FQNNGV. The CDR3 runs to 13 residues. The CDR3 loop reads CASSLDYTDTQYF. The CDR3 nucleotides are TGTGCCAGCAGTCTTGACTATACAGATACGCAGTATTTT.